A single T cell receptor beta chain is shown here with its context. Per the study methods: Quantification of nucleated cells was approximated via reference gene primer amplification. The repertoire was sequenced with immunoSEQ multiplex PCR; TCRdb's copy has only in-frame clones and lacks some. V and J calls plus clone size are reproduced from that table; the DNA served to infer D and trimming. The sample has about 100,000 clones; 65% to 85% are singletons. V shed 4 bases, J shed 6 bases, and the junction held 9 bases outside the gene matches. This CDR3 has 15 residues. The germline gives CDR1 SGDLS, CDR2 YYNGEE. This sample was included in a study of blood T cell repertoires in COVID-19. Background on the study: COVID-19 samples, acute and convalescent, were from the United States, Italy and Spain. The cDNA or gDNA used as material had been derived from T cells, B-cell-depleted T cells, or PBMCs.

This rearrangement joins TRBV9 to TRBJ1-2; 10 nucleotides line up with TRBD1. The specimen sequenced was peripheral blood. The receptor comes from a man between 65 and 85 years old with active or convalescent COVID-19. The chain's CDR3 is CASSTESGTGDGYTF. The DNA of the CDR3 is TGTGCCAGCAGCACCGAATCCGGGACAGGGGATGGCTACACCTTC.